These 4 T cell receptor beta chains were all obtained from the same sample, sequenced in a study of T cells in Graves' hyperthyroidism and ophthalmopathy (dated by TCRdb to the late 2010s). Preparation of the library involved multiplex PCR. The instrument given in TCRdb is Illumina HiSeq 2000. TCR beta CDR3 regions were amplified from RNA transcripts. The TCR CDR3 was subjected to a first round of RT-PCR using the HTBI primer set and the Qiagen OneStep RT-PCR kit. The raw public data were reprocessed by TCRdb itself: fastp quality trimming at Q25, MiXCR clonotype calling, in-frame beta chains only. Identical CDR3 proteins give one entry, which carries the most common genes and DNA. For this sample the table gives hundreds of thousands of distinct CDR3 sequences, of which about a sixth were detected only once. The biggest ten clones account for about 18% of the sample. Sequencing was performed on blood. Every receptor here comes from a woman younger than 35 with Graves' hyperthyroidism.

This clonotype turned up a few times. CDR3 coding DNA: TGTGCCAGCAGTTACTCGACAGGGGAGGGCCGAGAGACCCAGTACTTC. Protein sequence: CASSYSTGEGRETQYF. The V gene is TRBV6-5, the J gene TRBJ2-5, with D possibly matching TRBD1 (8 bases). CDR1 and CDR2 from the germline V gene are MNHEY and SVGAGI. This CDR3 has 16 amino acids. V was clipped by 0 bases and J by 4 bases, with 15 bases between them.

In this sample, this clonotype turned up many times. The V and J genes are TRBV2 and TRBJ2-2; possible D gene TRBD1, 5 bases. Germline assignment: CDR1 SNHLY and CDR2 FYNNEI. V was cut by 9 bases and J by 3 bases, with 14 bases left in between. The CDR3 loop spans 14 amino acids. The CDR3 DNA follows: TGTGCCAGGGGGCAGATGGTCGACACCGGGGAGCTGTTTTTT. It translates to CARGQMVDTGELFF. The full variable domain, in which reference TRBV2 and TRBJ2-2 provide the parts outside the CDR3, is EPEVTQTPSHQVTQMGQEVILRCVPISNHLYFYWYRQILGQKVEFLVSFYNNEISEKSEIFDDQFSVERPDGSNFTLKIRSTKLEDSAMYFCARGQMVDTGELFFGEGSRLTVL.

This clonotype was observed a handful of times. This chain links TRBV20-1 with TRBJ2-7; no reliable D call. The V end lost 6 bases, the J end lost 2 bases, and 5 bases lay between the germline ends. This CDR3 is 10 amino acids long. Germline V gives CDR1 DFQATT, CDR2 SNEGSKA (reference sequence). CDR3 sequence (DNA): TGCAGTGCCTTGACCTACGAGCAGTACTTC. Its protein product is CSALTYEQYF.

This clonotype was seen many times. The chain links TRBV12-3 or TRBV12-4 to TRBJ2-1; the match to TRBD2 covers 7 bases. The CDR3 runs to 15 residues. J lost 5 bases, V lost 2 bases, and 6 bases had no gene match. The CDR3 nucleotides read TGTGCCAGCAGTTTATTTGCGGGAGTACACAATGAGCAGTTCTTC. This encodes CASSLFAGVHNEQFF.